The 27 T cell receptor beta chains given below trace back to one sample, sequenced in a study of human T cells and chemical hapten exposure. One entry per CDR3 protein, called by TCRdb with MiXCR from the RACE reads. The table records some 250,000 distinct CDR3 sequences, almost 8% of them present only once. The time point here: pre-sensitization, week 0. Treatment noted: therapeutic diphenylcyclopropenone sensitization with weekly scalp DPC. Sequences were derived from whole blood, sampled in connection with sensitization to the hapten diphenylcyclopropenone (DPC). These receptors originate from a man between 18 and 29 years old with alopecia areata. Some clones in this sample may be carry-over from other donors' samples.

This clonotype was counted many times. This chain uses TRBV12-3 or TRBV12-4 with TRBJ1-5; tentatively, D is TRBD1 (6 bases). The ends were cut back, 2 bases at V and 4 bases at J, with 9 bases in the middle. There are 14 residues in the CDR3. CDR3: CASSLTQGNQPQHF. DNA for the CDR3: TGTGCCAGCAGTTTAACTCAGGGGAATCAGCCCCAGCATTTT.

This clonotype came up a few times. The chain couples TRBV2 to TRBJ2-5, with no clear D. Trimming removed 7 bases at V and 5 bases at J, with 17 bases between. CDR1 is SNHLY and CDR2 is FYNNEI in the germline V gene. The CDR3 has 14 amino acids. The CDR3 protein is CASKTNSWRETQYF. The CDR3 DNA follows: TGTGCCAGCAAGACGAACTCCTGGCGTGAGACCCAGTACTTC.

This clonotype was found many times. CDR3 nucleotide sequence: TGTGCCAGCAGCTTAGGCCCGGGGGCTAGATATAGCTCTGGGGCCAACGTCCTGACTTTC. It codes for CASSLGPGARYSSGANVLTF. This chain joins TRBV7-2 and TRBJ2-6; perhaps D is TRBD1 or TRBD2 (6 bases each). CDR1 and CDR2 (germline): SGHTA, FQGNSA. The CDR3 consists of 20 residues. V dropped 1 base and J dropped 0 bases, with 19 bases sitting between them.

This clonotype was seen a few times. The rearrangement joins TRBV4-3 to TRBJ2-1, with D uncertain. V lost 1 base, J lost 6 bases, and 7 bases lay in between. The CDR3 contains 13 residues. Germline CDR1 reads LGHNA; CDR2 reads YSLEER. The CDR3 is CASSQGKGNEQFF. The DNA of the CDR3 is TGCGCCAGCAGCCAAGGAAAGGGCAATGAGCAGTTCTTC.

This clonotype was detected ten times or more. The V gene is TRBV5-6, the J gene TRBJ2-5; tentatively, D is TRBD2 (7 bases). The V gene's germline CDR1 is SGHDT and CDR2 YYEEEE. This CDR3 is built from 14 residues. Trimming pared 5 bases from V and 5 bases from J, leaving 16 bases between. CDR3 in DNA: TGTGCCAGCAGGCGCCGGGGGGCCCGGGAGACCCAGTACTTC. As protein: CASRRRGARETQYF.

The genes are TRBV6-2 or TRBV6-3 and TRBJ2-7, with D possibly being TRBD1 or TRBD2 (5 bases each). The CDR3 totals 15 residues. Per the germline V gene, CDR1 is MNHEY and CDR2 is SVGEGT. V lost 0 bases to trimming and J lost 2 bases, with 11 bases between them. CDR3 amino acids: CASSYSGDATYEQYV. As DNA, the CDR3 is TGTGCCAGCAGTTACTCTGGGGACGCAACCTACGAGCAGTACGTC.

Only a few counts were recorded for this clonotype. This rearrangement joins TRBV6-5 to TRBJ1-2; TRBD1 matches at 9 bases. The germline V gene has CDR1 MNHEY and CDR2 SVGAGI. V lost 5 bases, J lost 4 bases, and 5 bases stayed unmatched. The CDR3 covers 14 residues. CDR3 sequence: CASSTTGGVYGYTF. CDR3 bases: TGTGCCAGCAGTACCACAGGGGGCGTCTATGGCTACACCTTC.

This clonotype came up a few times. The chain joins TRBV24-1 to TRBJ2-1; TRBD1 agrees at 10 bases. The CDR3 sequence is 12 residues long. CDR1 is KGHDR and CDR2 is SFDVKD in the germline V gene. The J segment lost 10 bases and the V segment lost 11 bases, leaving 7 bases of the junction unmatched. This CDR3 is CAIDRGLGEQFF. CDR3 bases: TGTGCCATAGACAGGGGGCTAGGGGAGCAGTTCTTC.

With regard to this clonotype: This may stem from a read error, because a much larger clone lies one nucleotide away. This chain joins TRBV14 and TRBJ2-2; D ambiguous. From germline, CDR1 is SGHDN and CDR2 FVKESK. CDR3 size: 13 residues. The V end was cut by 4 bases, the J end by 0 bases, with 3 bases between. CDR3 residues: CASSRANTGELFF. DNA of the CDR3: TGTGCCAGCAGCCGAGCGAACACCGGGGAGCTGTTTTTT.

In this sample, this clonotype turned up many times. V and J are TRBV12-3 or TRBV12-4 and TRBJ1-5; D gene ambiguous. V lost 3 bases and J lost 0, with 9 bases in between. This CDR3 is 15 amino acids long. In DNA form, the CDR3 reads TGTGCCAGCAGTTTGACCGGGAATAGCAATCAGCCCCAGCATTTT. This translates into CASSLTGNSNQPQHF.

This clonotype came up many times. The V gene is TRBV4-1, the J gene TRBJ2-7; perhaps TRBD1 as D (6 bases). The CDR3 covers 15 residues. Per germline, CDR1 MGHRA and CDR2 YSYEKL. The V end lost 1 base, the J end lost 4 bases, and 14 bases lay between the germline ends. The CDR3 bases are TGCGCCAGCAGCCAAGTTGGGACATTGAAGTACGAGCAGTACTTC. Its protein product is CASSQVGTLKYEQYF.

V is TRBV29-1 and J is TRBJ2-5; 8 positions agree with TRBD2. CDR1 SQVTM and CDR2 ANQGSEA come from the germline V gene. The CDR3 consists of 14 residues. Trimming took 5 bases from V and 2 from J; bases not matched to a gene: 7. CDR3: CSVMWRGAQETQYF. The CDR3 DNA reads as TGCAGCGTTATGTGGCGGGGGGCGCAAGAGACCCAGTACTTC.

This clonotype has only a few counts. The gene calls are TRBV5-1 and TRBJ2-1; 7 nucleotides line up with TRBD1. Germline CDR1 SGHRS, CDR2 YFSETQ. This CDR3 is built from 16 residues. The junction had 7 bases not matched to a gene; V was cut back by 4 bases and J by 0 bases. CDR3: CASSAEQGSSYNEQFF. The CDR3 nucleotides read TGCGCCAGCAGCGCCGAACAGGGGTCCTCCTACAATGAGCAGTTCTTC. The whole variable domain, filled in from reference TRBV5-1 and TRBJ2-1, reads KAGVTQTPRYLIKTRGQQVTLSCSPISGHRSVSWYQQTPGQGLQFLFEYFSETQRNKGNFPGRFSGRQFSNSRSEMNVSTLELGDSALYLCASSAEQGSSYNEQFFGPGTRLTVL.

The J gene is TRBJ1-5, the V gene TRBV6-4; 9 bases align to TRBD1. This CDR3 has 17 residues. Germline assignment: CDR1 MRHNA and CDR2 SNTAGT. The trim removed 0 bases at V and 5 bases at J, leaving 8 bases unmatched. The CDR3 loop reads CASSDSPTGGRDQPQHF. DNA for the CDR3: TGTGCCAGCAGTGACTCCCCGACAGGGGGTCGGGATCAGCCCCAGCATTTT.

CDR3 residues: CAISESTGGSYNEQFF. CDR3 nucleotide sequence: TGTGCCATCAGTGAGTCTACGGGGGGCTCCTACAATGAGCAGTTCTTC. V and J are TRBV10-3 and TRBJ2-1; TRBD2 matches 7 bases. The junction had 2 bases not matched to a gene; V was cut back by 0 bases and J by 0 bases. The CDR3 runs to 16 residues. The germline gives CDR1 ENHRY, CDR2 SYGVKD.

The V gene is TRBV12-3 or TRBV12-4, the J gene TRBJ1-1; D not resolved. Trimming took off 6 bases at V and 5 bases at J, with 13 bases between the two ends. The CDR3 consists of 13 residues. The CDR3 DNA sequence: TGTGCCAGCAGGGGCAGACCCTTAACTGAAGCTTTCTTT. This gives the protein CASRGRPLTEAFF.

This clonotype has more than one count but fewer than ten. J is TRBJ2-1 and V is TRBV6-6, with D maybe TRBD1 (5 bases). The CDR3 is 12 residues long. Germline values: CDR1 MNHNY, CDR2 SVGAGI (reference sequence). Trimming stripped 2 bases from V and 12 bases from J, with 11 bases between. CDR3 loop: CASSYGASWQFF. Written as DNA, the CDR3 is TGTGCCAGCAGTTACGGGGCGAGCTGGCAGTTCTTC.

This clonotype was seen repeatedly, ten times or more. The rearrangement uses TRBV4-3 and TRBJ2-3; TRBD2 agrees at 10 bases. From germline, CDR1 is LGHNA and CDR2 YSLEER. Trimming removed 0 bases from V and 3 bases from J; junction bases left unmatched: 6. This CDR3 has 17 amino acids. The CDR3 nucleotides read TGCGCCAGCAGCCAAGATCTAACTAGCGGGGTAACAGATACGCAGTATTTT. Its protein product is CASSQDLTSGVTDTQYF.

This chain connects TRBV13 to TRBJ2-5; 9 nucleotides align to TRBD1. The V gene's germline CDR1 is PRHDT and CDR2 FYEKMQ (reference sequence). The V and J ends lost 4 bases and 0 bases, in that order; junction bases with no gene match: 3. The CDR3 totals 15 residues. The chain's CDR3 is CASSSDRGDQETQYF. The CDR3 nucleotides are TGTGCCAGCAGCTCCGACAGGGGGGACCAAGAGACCCAGTACTTC. The full variable domain, in which reference TRBV13 and TRBJ2-5 provide the parts outside the CDR3, is AAGVIQSPRHLIKEKRETATLKCYPIPRHDTVYWYQQGPGQDPQFLISFYEKMQSDKGSIPDRFSAQQFSDYHSELNMSSLELGDSALYFCASSSDRGDQETQYFGPGTRLLVL.

This chain links TRBV7-2 with TRBJ1-5; D is possibly TRBD1 (5 bases). This CDR3 has 15 residues. The germline V gene encodes CDR1 SGHTA and CDR2 FQGNSA. V was cut by 3 bases and J by 5 bases, with 14 bases left in between. The CDR3: CASSFSGRADQPQHF. CDR3 DNA: TGTGCCAGCAGCTTTTCAGGCAGGGCAGATCAGCCCCAGCATTTT.

This clonotype was observed a handful of times. V and J are TRBV6-6 and TRBJ2-5, with D possibly being TRBD2 (5 bases). Trimming removed 9 bases at V and 2 bases at J, with 13 bases between. The length of the CDR3 is 13 residues. Germline V lookup: CDR1 MNHNY, CDR2 SVGAGI (reference sequence). The CDR3 here is CASERGSQETQYF. The CDR3 DNA is TGTGCCAGTGAAAGAGGGTCACAAGAGACCCAGTACTTC.

The V and J genes are TRBV7-9 and TRBJ1-5; 10 nucleotides line up with TRBD1. CDR1 SEHNR and CDR2 FQNEAQ come from the germline V gene (reference sequence). The CDR3 has 16 residues. With V trimmed by 0 bases and J by 4 bases, 3 bases remained unmatched. The CDR3 DNA is TGTGCCAGCAGCTTAGCGGGACAGGGGCTTAATCAGCCCCAGCATTTT. It specifies CASSLAGQGLNQPQHF.

The DNA for the CDR3 is TGTGCCACCAGCAGGGGCAGGGCGACAGATACGCAGTATTTT. Protein: CATSRGRATDTQYF. This sequence joins TRBV15 and TRBJ2-3; TRBD1 is a possible D gene (5 bases). This CDR3 has 14 amino acids. Trimming removed 3 bases at V and 3 bases at J, with 10 bases between. Germline assignment: CDR1 LNHNV and CDR2 YYDKDF (reference sequence).

In this sample, this clonotype turned up a few times. The chain recombines TRBV7-9 with TRBJ1-1, with D tentatively TRBD1 (6 bases). The CDR3 length is 15 residues. Trimming shortened V by 4 bases and J by 1 base, and 13 bases separated the two germline ends. Germline CDR1 and CDR2: SEHNR and FQNEAQ (reference sequence). CDR3: CASSYWQGQNTEAFF. The CDR3 DNA sequence: TGTGCCAGCAGCTACTGGCAGGGGCAGAACACTGAAGCTTTCTTT.

This clonotype has just a few counts. V and J are TRBV7-3 and TRBJ1-1, with D unclear. Trimming took 5 bases from V and 10 from J, leaving 17 bases between them. CDR3 size: 13 residues. The V gene's germline CDR1 is SGHTA and CDR2 FQGTGA. CDR3 in DNA: TGTGCCAGCAGCCCGAAATCGAAGGGAATAGCTTTCTTT. This encodes CASSPKSKGIAFF.

This clonotype was seen ten or more times. This sequence joins TRBV7-2 and TRBJ1-2; D remains unclear. The germline V gene has CDR1 SGHTA and CDR2 FQGNSA. Trimming pared 5 bases from V and 4 bases from J, leaving 11 bases between. The CDR3 is made up of 13 amino acids. The CDR3 DNA follows: TGTGCCAGCAGCCCAGATGTCAGCTATGGCTACACCTTC. Protein product: CASSPDVSYGYTF.

This clonotype was seen more than once but under ten times. The chain carries TRBV5-1 and TRBJ2-5; D not certain. Germline V gene sequence: CDR1 SGHRS, CDR2 YFSETQ. The CDR3 covers 13 residues. V dropped 2 bases and J dropped 5 bases, with 10 bases sitting between them. DNA of the CDR3: TGCGCCAGCAGCTTTGAGCTTTCGGAGACCCAGTACTTC. It yields the protein CASSFELSETQYF.